The rows below give T cell receptor beta chains drawn from one sample of a study of cytomegalovirus exposure and HLA in healthy donors. Assay used: immunoSEQ multiplex PCR; TCRdb lists only in-frame clones, some missing. The sample yields 150,000 to 200,000 clones, roughly 85% seen once. Specimen: PBMCs. The receptor set was obtained from a woman aged 30 to 39 in good health and CMV-seropositive. CDR3s include the opening cysteine and the closing phenylalanine or tryptophan. A D gene is named only where the DNA matches it firmly. Clone size is given for some rows only: seen once, a few or many times, or a class if the clone is expanded.

NA,TRBV5-4,NA,TRBJ2-1,TGTGCCAGCAGCGGAAGACTAGTTCAAGACAATGAGCAGTTCTTC,CASSGRLVQDNEQFF
NA,TRBV14,NA,TRBJ2-2,TGTGCCAGCAGCCAGGGGGGAGGAAGTCTGGCGGAGCTGTTTTTT,CASSQGGGSLAELFF
TRBD2,TRBV2,once,TRBJ2-2,TGTGCCAGTCCAGGGACTAGCGGCGCGAACACCGGGGAGCTGTTTTTT,CASPGTSGANTGELFF
TRBD1,TRBV29-1,NA,TRBJ2-7,TGCAGCGTCGAGACAGGGGGTAGCTACGAGCAGTACTTC,CSVETGGSYEQYF
NA,TRBV5-4,NA,TRBJ1-2,TGTGCCAGCAGCCGGGGGGACAATATGGGTGGCTACACCTTC,CASSRGDNMGGYTF
NA,TRBV28,NA,TRBJ2-5,TGTGCCAGCAGTGAGGGGAACAGGGAAGAGACCCAGTACTTC,CASSEGNREETQYF
TRBD1,TRBV9,NA,TRBJ1-2,TGTGCCAGCAACCGCCGGGACAGGGGGCGAGGCTACACCTTC,CASNRRDRGRGYTF
TRBD2,TRBV7-2,NA,TRBJ2-5,TGTGCCAGCAGCTTAGGGGCCCGGGGGGGAGAGACCCAGTACTTC,CASSLGARGGETQYF
NA,TRBV13,NA,TRBJ2-2,TGTGCCAGCAGCTTAGGTGGACTCCCAACACCCGGGGAGCTGTTTTTT,CASSLGGLPTPGELFF
TRBD1,TRBV10-3,few,TRBJ2-2,TGTGCCATCAGTGAGTCGGGACAGACGAACACCGGGGAGCTGTTTTTT,CAISESGQTNTGELFF
NA,TRBV6-6,few,TRBJ1-5,TGTGCCAGCAGGTCCACCGGGAGCAATCAGCTCCAGCATTTT,CASRSTGSNQLQHF
TRBD1,TRBV5-1,NA,TRBJ2-1,TGCGCCAGCAGCCAGACCGGGACAGGGGTCTACAATGAGCAGTTCTTC,CASSQTGTGVYNEQFF